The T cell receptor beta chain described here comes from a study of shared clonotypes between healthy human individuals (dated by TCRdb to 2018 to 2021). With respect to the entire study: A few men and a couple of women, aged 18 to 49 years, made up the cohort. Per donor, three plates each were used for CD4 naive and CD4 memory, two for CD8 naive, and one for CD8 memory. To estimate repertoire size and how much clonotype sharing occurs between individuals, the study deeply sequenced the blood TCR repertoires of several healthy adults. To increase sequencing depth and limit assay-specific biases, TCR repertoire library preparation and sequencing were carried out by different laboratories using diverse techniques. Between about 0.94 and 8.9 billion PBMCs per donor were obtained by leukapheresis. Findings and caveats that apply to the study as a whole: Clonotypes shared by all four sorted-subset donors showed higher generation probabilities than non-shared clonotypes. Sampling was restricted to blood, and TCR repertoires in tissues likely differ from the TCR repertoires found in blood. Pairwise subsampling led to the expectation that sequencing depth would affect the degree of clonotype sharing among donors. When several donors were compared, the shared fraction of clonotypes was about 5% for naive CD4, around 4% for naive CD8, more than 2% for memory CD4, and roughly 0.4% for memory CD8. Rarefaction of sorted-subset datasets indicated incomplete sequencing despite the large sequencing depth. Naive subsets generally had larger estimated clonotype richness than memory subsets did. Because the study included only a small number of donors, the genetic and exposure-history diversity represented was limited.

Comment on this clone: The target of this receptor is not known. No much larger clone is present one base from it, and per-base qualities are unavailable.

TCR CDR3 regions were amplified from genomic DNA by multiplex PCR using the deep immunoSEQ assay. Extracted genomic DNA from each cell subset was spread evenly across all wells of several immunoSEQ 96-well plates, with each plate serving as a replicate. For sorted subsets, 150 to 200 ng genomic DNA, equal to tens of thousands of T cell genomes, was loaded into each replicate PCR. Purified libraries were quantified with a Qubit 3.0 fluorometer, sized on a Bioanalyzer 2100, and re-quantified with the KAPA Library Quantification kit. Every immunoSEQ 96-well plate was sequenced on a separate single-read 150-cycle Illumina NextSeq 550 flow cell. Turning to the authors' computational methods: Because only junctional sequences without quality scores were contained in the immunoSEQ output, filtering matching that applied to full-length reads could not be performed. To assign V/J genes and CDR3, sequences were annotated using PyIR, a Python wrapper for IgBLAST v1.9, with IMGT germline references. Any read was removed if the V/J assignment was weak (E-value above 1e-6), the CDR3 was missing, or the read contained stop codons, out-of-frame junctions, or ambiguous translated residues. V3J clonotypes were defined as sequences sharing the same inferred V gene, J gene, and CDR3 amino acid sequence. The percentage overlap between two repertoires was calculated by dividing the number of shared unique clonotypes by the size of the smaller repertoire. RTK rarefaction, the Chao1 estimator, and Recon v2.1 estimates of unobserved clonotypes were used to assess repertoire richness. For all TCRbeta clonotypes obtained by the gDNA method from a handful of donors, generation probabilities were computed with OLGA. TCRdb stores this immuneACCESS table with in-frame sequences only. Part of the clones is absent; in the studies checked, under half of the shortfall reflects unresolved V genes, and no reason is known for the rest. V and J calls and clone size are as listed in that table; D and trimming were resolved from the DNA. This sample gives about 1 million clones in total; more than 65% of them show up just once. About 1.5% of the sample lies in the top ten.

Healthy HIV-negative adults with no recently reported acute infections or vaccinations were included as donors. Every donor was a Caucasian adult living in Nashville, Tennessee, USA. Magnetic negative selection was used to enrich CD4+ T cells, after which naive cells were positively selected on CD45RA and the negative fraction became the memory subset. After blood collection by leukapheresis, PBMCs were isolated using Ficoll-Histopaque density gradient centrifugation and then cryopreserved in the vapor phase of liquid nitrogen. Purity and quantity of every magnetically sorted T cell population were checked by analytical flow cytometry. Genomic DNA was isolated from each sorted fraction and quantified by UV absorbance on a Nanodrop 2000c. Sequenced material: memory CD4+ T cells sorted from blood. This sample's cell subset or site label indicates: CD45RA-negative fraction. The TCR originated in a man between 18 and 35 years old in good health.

Here is the DNA: TGCGCCAGCAGCCAAGAACTCGGGTTTCTCGGTGGAAACACCATATATTTT. Its coded protein is CASSQELGFLGGNTIYF. The V gene is TRBV4-1 and the J gene is TRBJ1-3; there is no confident call for the D gene. The CDR3 measures 17 amino acids from cysteine to phenylalanine. The read is trimmed to its CDR3 DNA, 51 bases read in frame from base 1. Trimming takes 0 bases from V and 3 bases from J, and the germline ends sit 15 bases apart. Sequences MGHRA (CDR1) and YSYEKL (CDR2) are obtained from the germline V gene.